A selection of T cell receptor beta chains follows, all from one sample in a study of shared clonotypes between healthy human individuals. Profiling relied on immunoSEQ multiplex PCR, and the TCRdb table lists in-frame clones only, not all of them. The sample yields 450,000 to 500,000 clones, roughly 80% seen once. Sample: PBMCs. These receptors originate from a woman aged 40-49 years in good health. Some clones in this sample may be carry-over from other donors' samples. Each CDR3 is given with its conserved first and last residue. A D gene is named only where the DNA matches it firmly. Clone size, where shown, is once, few, many, or a class for clones that have expanded.

v_call	clone_size	d_call	j_call	cdr3_nt	cdr3_aa
TRBV29-1	-	-	TRBJ1-5	TGCAGCGTTCAAGGTCATGGCAATCAGCCCCAGCATTTT	CSVQGHGNQPQHF
TRBV5-1	-	-	TRBJ1-3	TGCGCCAGCAGCTTCTCACTGGACTCTGGAAACACCATATATTTT	CASSFSLDSGNTIYF
TRBV7-2	-	-	TRBJ2-5	TGTGCCAGCAGCTGGGGCCGCGAATGGGAGACCCAGTACTTC	CASSWGREWETQYF
TRBV18	-	-	TRBJ1-1	TGTGCCAGCTCACCGCGTACAGGGAACACTGAAGCTTTCTTT	CASSPRTGNTEAFF
TRBV5-4	-	TRBD2	TRBJ2-3	TGTGCCAGCAGCTCCACTAGCGGGGGGCTCACAGATACGCAGTATTTT	CASSSTSGGLTDTQYF
TRBV11-3	-	-	TRBJ1-1	TGTGCCAGCAGCCGAGACGTCTCAGACACTGAAGCTTTCTTT	CASSRDVSDTEAFF
TRBV18	-	TRBD1	TRBJ2-7	TGTGCCAGCTCACCTTCGGGACAGGAGTTCTACGAGCAGTACTTC	CASSPSGQEFYEQYF
TRBV7-9	-	-	TRBJ2-7	TGTGCCAGCAGCCCCGCTAGGCAGAGCTCCTACGAGCAGTACTTC	CASSPARQSSYEQYF
TRBV6-6	-	TRBD1	TRBJ1-1	TGTGCCAGCAGTTACCAGGGGGTGAACACTGAAGCTTTCTTT	CASSYQGVNTEAFF
TRBV25-1	once	-	TRBJ2-1	TGTGCCAGCAGTGAATTGGGCGGGGTAATCTACAATGAGCAGTTCTTC	CASSELGGVIYNEQFF
TRBV18	-	-	TRBJ1-1	TGTGCCAGCTCACCAGCCGGGAAGAACACTGAAGCTTTCTTT	CASSPAGKNTEAFF
TRBV5-1	few	TRBD1	TRBJ2-2	TGCGCCAGCACCGGGACAGCGAACACCGGGGAGCTGTTTTTT	CASTGTANTGELFF
TRBV5-4	-	TRBD2	TRBJ2-7	TGTGCCAGCAGCTTGACTAGCGGGAGAATGATGGACGAGCAGTACTTC	CASSLTSGRMMDEQYF
TRBV18	few	TRBD2	TRBJ2-2	TGTGCCAGCTCACCCCCGGAAGCGGGAGTCTCGTCCGGGGAGCTGTTTTTT	CASSPPEAGVSSGELFF
TRBV27	-	TRBD1	TRBJ1-4	TGTGCCAGCAGTTTCGACAGGGGGCTCAAAAAACTGTTTTTT	CASSFDRGLKKLFF
TRBV5-1	-	TRBD2	TRBJ2-5	TGCGCCAGCAGCTTGGGGACTAGCGGGAGGGTAGAGACCCAGTACTTC	CASSLGTSGRVETQYF
TRBV5-1	-	TRBD2	TRBJ2-1	TGCGCCAGCAACCAAAGGGACTATTACTACAATGAGCAGTTCTTC	CASNQRDYYYNEQFF
TRBV7-9	-	TRBD1	TRBJ2-2	TGTGCCAGCAGCCACCGGGACAGTAACACCGGGGAGCTGTTTTTT	CASSHRDSNTGELFF
TRBV5-4	-	-	TRBJ2-7	TGTGCCAGCAGCTCCGCCGGCTACGAGCAGTACTTC	CASSSAGYEQYF
TRBV7-7	-	TRBD2	TRBJ2-1	TGTGCTAGCAGCTCCACGGGACTAGCGGGAGTCAATGAGCAGTTCTTC	CASSSTGLAGVNEQFF
TRBV10-3	-	-	TRBJ1-1	TGTGCCATCAGTGCCCAGGGTGGAACTGAAGCTTTCTTT	CAISAQGGTEAFF
TRBV2	-	TRBD1	TRBJ1-1	TGTGCCAGCAAGGACAGGGGGCCCACTGAAGCTTTCTTT	CASKDRGPTEAFF
TRBV13	-	-	TRBJ1-1	TGTGCCAGCAGCCCGAGGGGGGGCCAGAACACTGAAGCTTTCTTT	CASSPRGGQNTEAFF
TRBV18	-	-	TRBJ2-2	TGTGCCAGCTCACCTCAGGCGAACACCGGGGAGCTGTTTTTT	CASSPQANTGELFF
TRBV7-2	-	TRBD1	TRBJ2-7	TGTGCCAGCAGCAGGGGACAGAGCTCCTACGAGCAGTACTTC	CASSRGQSSYEQYF
TRBV4-1	-	-	TRBJ1-2	TGCGCCAGCAGCCACCCAACCACCGGTGGCTACACCTTC	CASSHPTTGGYTF
TRBV19	-	-	TRBJ1-4	TGTGCCAGCCGTCGGACCCAAACCGGTGAAAAACTGTTTTTT	CASRRTQTGEKLFF
TRBV4-1	-	TRBD2	TRBJ2-2	TGCGCCAGCAGCCTTGGACTAGCGGGAGCCGGGGAGCTGTTTTTT	CASSLGLAGAGELFF
TRBV27	-	-	TRBJ2-1	TGTGCCAGCAGGTCCCCCTGGCGGAGCTCCTACAATGAGCAGTTCTTC	CASRSPWRSSYNEQFF
TRBV5-1	-	TRBD2	TRBJ2-5	TGCGCCAGCAGCTCTGGGAGGGCCCAAGAGACCCAGTACTTC	CASSSGRAQETQYF
TRBV10-3	-	TRBD2	TRBJ2-5	TGTGCCACCAAACTAGCGGGGGGACAAGAGACCCAGTACTTC	CATKLAGGQETQYF
TRBV27	-	-	TRBJ2-7	TGTGCCAGCAGTTTAAAAGGGCAGGGGGGGGAGCAGTACTTC	CASSLKGQGGEQYF
TRBV19	-	-	TRBJ2-6	TGTGCCAGTACAAGGGCTAGAGTCTCTGGGGCCAACGTCCTGACTTTC	CASTRARVSGANVLTF
TRBV11-2	-	-	TRBJ1-4	TGTGCCAGCAGCCCTCGACGGACTAATGAAAAACTGTTTTTT	CASSPRRTNEKLFF
TRBV9	-	TRBD2	TRBJ2-1	TGTGCCAGCAGCTCCCGCCAGACTAGCGGGAGGATATACAATGAGCAGTTCTTC	CASSSRQTSGRIYNEQFF
TRBV7-6	-	TRBD2	TRBJ2-1	TGTGCCAGCAGCTTAGAAGCGGGAGGCCTAAATGAGCAGTTCTTC	CASSLEAGGLNEQFF
TRBV5-1	-	TRBD1	TRBJ1-1	TGCGCCAGCAGTCCCGGGACAGGGTCGGTGACTGAAGCTTTCTTT	CASSPGTGSVTEAFF
TRBV5-5	-	-	TRBJ2-5	TGTGCCAGCAGCTTGGTCGGGGAGACCCAGTACTTC	CASSLVGETQYF
TRBV4-1	-	TRBD2	TRBJ2-7	TGCGCCAGCAGCCAAGGTACTAGCGTTTCCTACGAGCAGTACTTC	CASSQGTSVSYEQYF
TRBV11-2	-	-	TRBJ2-5	TGTGCCAGCAGCCCTGGCCTAGCCCAGTACTTC	CASSPGLAQYF
TRBV5-1	-	TRBD2	TRBJ2-7	TGCGCCAGCAGCTTGGGAGGACTAGCGGGAGACGAGGAGCAGTACTTC	CASSLGGLAGDEEQYF
TRBV7-2	-	TRBD1	TRBJ2-1	TGTGCCAGCAGCACGGGACAGGGGGCGTACAATGAGCAGTTCTTC	CASSTGQGAYNEQFF
TRBV7-2	-	-	TRBJ2-7	TGTGCCAGCAGCCCCCTCGGATACGAGCAGTACTTC	CASSPLGYEQYF
TRBV6-5	-	-	TRBJ2-7	TGTGCCAGCAGTTACCGGCGTAGCTCCTACGAGCAGTACTTC	CASSYRRSSYEQYF
TRBV28	large	-	TRBJ2-1	TGTGCCAGCAGTTACCCTCACGGAGGTTCCTACAATGAGCAGTTCTTC	CASSYPHGGSYNEQFF
TRBV11-2	-	TRBD2	TRBJ2-1	TGTGCCAGCAGCACCGGGACTAGCGGGATCAGGAATGAGCAGTTCTTC	CASSTGTSGIRNEQFF
TRBV10-3	-	-	TRBJ1-3	TGTGCCATCAGTGAGTCGATAGGGTCTGGAAACACCATATATTTT	CAISESIGSGNTIYF
TRBV28	-	-	TRBJ2-7	TGTGCCACCTACCGGTACTACGAGCAGTACTTC	CATYRYYEQYF
TRBV6-1	-	-	TRBJ2-3	TGTGCCAGCAGTGAAGGGGGGCTCCAGATGCAGTATTTT	CASSEGGLQMQYF
TRBV27	-	-	TRBJ2-7	TGTGCCAGCAGTGCCGCCGGGTCAGCACTCTCCTACGAGCAGTACTTC	CASSAAGSALSYEQYF
TRBV30	-	-	TRBJ1-5	TGTGCCTGGAGTCGACAGGTTAGCAATCAGCCCCAGCATTTT	CAWSRQVSNQPQHF